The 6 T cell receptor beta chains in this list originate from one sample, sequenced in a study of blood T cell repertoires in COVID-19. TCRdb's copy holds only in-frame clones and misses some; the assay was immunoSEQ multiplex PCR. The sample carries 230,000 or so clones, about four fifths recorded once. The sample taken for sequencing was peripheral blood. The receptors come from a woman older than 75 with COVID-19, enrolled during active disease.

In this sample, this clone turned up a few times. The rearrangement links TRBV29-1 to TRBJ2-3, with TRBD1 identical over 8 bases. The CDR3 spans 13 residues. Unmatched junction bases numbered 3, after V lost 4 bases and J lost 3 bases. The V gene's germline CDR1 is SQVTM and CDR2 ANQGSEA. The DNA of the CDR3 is TGCAGCGTTGGACAGGGGTGGACAGATACGCAGTATTTT. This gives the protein CSVGQGWTDTQYF.

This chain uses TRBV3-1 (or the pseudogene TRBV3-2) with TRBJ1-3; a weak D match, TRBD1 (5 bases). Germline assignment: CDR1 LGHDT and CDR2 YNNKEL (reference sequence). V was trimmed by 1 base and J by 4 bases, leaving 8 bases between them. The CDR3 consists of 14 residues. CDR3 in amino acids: CASSQGGEGNTIYF. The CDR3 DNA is TGTGCCAGCAGCCAAGGGGGGGAAGGAAACACCATATATTTT.

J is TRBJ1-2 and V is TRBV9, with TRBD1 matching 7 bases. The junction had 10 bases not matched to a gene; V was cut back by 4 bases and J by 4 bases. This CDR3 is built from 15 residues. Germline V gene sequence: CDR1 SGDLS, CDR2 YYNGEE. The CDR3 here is CASSSRQGDFYGYTF. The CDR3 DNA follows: TGTGCCAGCAGCTCCCGACAGGGTGATTTCTATGGCTACACCTTC.

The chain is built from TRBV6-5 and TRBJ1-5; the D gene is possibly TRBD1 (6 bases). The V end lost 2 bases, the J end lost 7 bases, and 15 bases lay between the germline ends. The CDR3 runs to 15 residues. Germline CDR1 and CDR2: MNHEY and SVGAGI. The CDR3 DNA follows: TGTGCCAGCAGTTACGAACGGGGGGCGAAGCAGCCCCAGCATTTT. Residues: CASSYERGAKQPQHF.

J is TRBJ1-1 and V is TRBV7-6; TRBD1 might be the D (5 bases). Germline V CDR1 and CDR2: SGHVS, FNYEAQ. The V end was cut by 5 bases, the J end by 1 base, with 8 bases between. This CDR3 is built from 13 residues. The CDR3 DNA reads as TGTGCCAGCAGCCCAGGACAGAACACTGAAGCTTTCTTT. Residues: CASSPGQNTEAFF.

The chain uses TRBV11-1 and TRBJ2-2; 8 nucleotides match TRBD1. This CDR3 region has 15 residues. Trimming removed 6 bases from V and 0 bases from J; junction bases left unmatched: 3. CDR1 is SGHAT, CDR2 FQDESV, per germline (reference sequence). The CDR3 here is CASSETGANTGELFF. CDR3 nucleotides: TGTGCCAGCAGTGAGACAGGGGCGAACACCGGGGAGCTGTTTTTT.